One and the same sample provided the 29 T cell receptor beta chains below, sequenced in a study of T cells in women clearing cervical HPV infection. The protocol was immunoSEQ multiplex PCR, while the TCRdb copy is restricted to in-frame clones and leaves out a portion. The sample has about 20,000 clones; the top ten hold over 5.5%. The material sequenced was blood buffy coat. Receptors originate from a woman aged 18 to 75 with a cervical HPV16 infection that either progressed to CIN3+ or cleared (not recorded which).

Turning to this clone: The read terminates 3 residues ahead of where the CDR3 ends, so the germline J gene completes it. The chain joins TRBV20-1 to TRBJ1-6; 7 bases fit TRBD1. Germline CDR1 reads DFQATT; CDR2 reads SNEGSKA (reference sequence). The V gene end was trimmed by 3 bases and the J gene end by 8 bases; junction bases not matched to a gene: 19. The CDR3 is made up of 18 amino acids. The CDR3 loop reads CSARGRAGGGPLDSPLHF. The sequenced CDR3 bases are TGCAGTGCTAGGGGGAGGGCAGGGGGTGGCCCTTTGGATTCACCC.

The CDR3: CSARDYRGLNEQFF. The CDR3 DNA, read in part, is TGCAGTGCTAGAGATTACAGGGGGCTTAATGAG. The chain is built from TRBV20-1 and TRBJ2-1; 9 nucleotides line up with TRBD1. The CDR3 goes on 3 residues after the read ends, and that part is filled in from the germline J gene. CDR1 and CDR2 (germline): DFQATT, SNEGSKA (reference sequence). The CDR3 has 14 amino acids. The V segment lost 0 bases and the J segment 7 bases; nucleotides outside the gene matches: 4.

On this clone itself: Coverage ceases 3 residues before the CDR3 finishes, and the germline J gene fills in the end. This chain joins TRBV12-3 or TRBV12-4 and TRBJ1-3; the match to TRBD1 covers 7 bases. This CDR3 spans 16 amino acids. The J segment lost 4 bases and the V segment lost 5 bases, leaving 11 bases of the junction unmatched. The CDR3 protein is CASSPGRGWSGNTIYF. The DNA read from the CDR3 is TGTGCCAGCAGTCCCGGCAGGGGGTGGTCGGGAAACACC.

As concerns this clone: The read terminates 3 residues ahead of where the CDR3 ends, so the germline J gene completes it. This chain uses TRBV27 with TRBJ1-4; TRBD1 aligns across 9 bases. The CDR3 spans 15 residues. V shed 5 bases, J shed 8 bases, and the junction held 9 bases outside the gene matches. In germline, CDR1 is MNHEY, CDR2 SMNVEV (reference sequence). This CDR3 reads CASSLRTGAREKLFF. CDR3 DNA (partial): TGTGCCAGCAGTCTCCGGACAGGGGCTCGGGAAAAA.

Concerning this clone itself: Germline and junction disagree at one end, which may indicate a read error. The sequence runs out 3 residues before the end of the CDR3; the remainder is reconstructed from the germline J gene. The chain couples TRBV4-2 to TRBJ2-2; 11 nucleotides line up with TRBD2. Germline loops: CDR1 LGHNA, CDR2 YNFKEQ. This CDR3 comprises 16 residues. The sequenced CDR3 bases are TGCGCCAGCAGCCGCCTAGCGGGAGGAAACACCGGGGAG. This gives the protein CASSRLAGGNTGE. From start to end, the CDR3 is CASSRLAGGNTGELFF.

About this clone: Read sequence stops 3 residues before the CDR3 end, and the germline J gene provides the missing end. The rearrangement links TRBV11-2 to TRBJ2-1; 8 bases are a match to TRBD2. This CDR3 has 14 amino acids. Trimming at V came to 5 bases and at J to 7 bases, leaving 7 bases not matched to a gene. Germline V gene lookup returns CDR1 SGHAT and CDR2 FQNNGV. The sequenced part of the CDR3 DNA is TGTGCCAGCAGCCCCCGAGTAGCGGGAAATGAG. It is translated as CASSPRVAGNE. The complete CDR3 sequence is CASSPRVAGNEQFF.

The part of the CDR3 DNA that was read is TGCAGTGCTAGAGTAACTAGCGGGCTTTACAATGAG. Residues: CSARVTSGLYNE. The entire CDR3 sequence reads CSARVTSGLYNEQFF. The rearrangement joins TRBV20-1 to TRBJ2-1, with 9 bases fitting TRBD2. The read terminates 3 residues before the CDR3 end, so the remaining end is supplied by the germline J gene. The CDR3 length is 15 residues. V lost 1 base and J lost 4; bases outside the gene matches: 5. Germline CDR1 DFQATT, CDR2 SNEGSKA (reference sequence).

CDR3 bases read: TGTGCCAGTACCGGGACAGGGGGCACCGGGGAG. Translated, it gives CASTGTGGTGE. The complete CDR3 reads CASTGTGGTGELFF. The chain combines TRBV19 with TRBJ2-2; TRBD1 aligns across 11 bases. The CDR3 goes on 3 residues after the read ends, and that part is filled in from the germline J gene. Germline V gene data show CDR1 as LNHDA and CDR2 as SQIVND (reference sequence). The CDR3 is 14 amino acids. V gave up 7 bases and J gave up 4 bases; unmatched junction bases: 2.

A remark on this clone: The junction departs from the called germline gene at one end, perhaps through a read error. The read stops 3 residues short of the end of the CDR3; the missing end is completed from the germline J gene. The chain is built from TRBV7-7 and TRBJ2-2; 7 bases fit TRBD1. Looked up from germline, CDR1 is SSHAT and CDR2 is FNYEAQ (reference sequence). The CDR3 covers 14 residues. The CDR3 here is CASSRRTGCSPLFF. CDR3 DNA (partial): TGTGCTAGCAGCCGGCGGACAGGTTGCTCACCG.

As concerns this clone: The observed sequence ends 3 residues before the CDR3 terminus, with the missing tail filled in from the germline J gene. This chain links TRBV29-1 with TRBJ1-1, with 10 bases aligning to TRBD1. CDR1 SQVTM and CDR2 ANQGSEA come from the germline V gene. This CDR3 comprises 13 residues. V shed 1 base, J shed 6 bases, and the junction held 2 bases outside the gene matches. CDR3 region: CSVEGQGASEAFF. The CDR3 bases that were read are TGCAGCGTTGAAGGACAGGGGGCATCTGAA.

Note on this clone: The read falls 3 residues short of the CDR3 end, and the missing part is taken from the germline J gene. The V gene is TRBV28, the J gene TRBJ1-1; TRBD1 matches 7 bases. J was trimmed by 7 bases and V by 2 bases; bases with no gene match: 4. The CDR3 sequence is 13 residues long. The germline gives CDR1 MDHEN, CDR2 SYDVKM. The DNA read from the CDR3 is TGTGCCAGCAGTTTAACAGGGGAGATTGAA. Protein product: CASSLTGEIE. The whole CDR3 sequence reads CASSLTGEIEAFF. Using reference TRBV28 and TRBJ1-1 for the parts outside the CDR3, the full variable domain is DVKVTQSSRYLVKRTGEKVFLECVQDMDHENMFWYRQDPGLGLRLIYFSYDVKMKEKGDIPEGYSVSREKKERFSLILESASTNQTSMYLCASSLTGEIEAFFGQGTRLTVV.

As regards this clone: The sequenced fragment ends 3 residues before the CDR3 boundary, so the rest is inferred from the germline J gene. The chain couples TRBV12-5 to TRBJ2-1; possible D gene TRBD2, 6 bases. Trimming took 5 bases from V and 7 from J, leaving 9 bases between them. The CDR3 runs to 12 residues. Germline V gene data show CDR1 as LGHNT and CDR2 as FRNRAP. Partial CDR3 DNA: TGTGCTAGTGGTCCGACTAGTAATGAG. Its protein is CASGPTSNE. The whole CDR3 protein is CASGPTSNEQFF.

Comment on this clone: Sequencing ends 3 residues short of the CDR3 end; the germline J gene provides the rest. The chain uses TRBV6-2 or TRBV6-3 and TRBJ2-3; D possibly matches TRBD1 or TRBD2 (7 bases each). This CDR3 is 14 amino acids long. CDR1 MNHEY and CDR2 SVGEGT come from the germline V gene. CDR3 region: CASRLTGEGQPQYF. The CDR3 bases that were read are TGTGCCAGCAGACTTACAGGGGAGGGTCAGCCG.

Remarks on this clone: The observed sequence ends 3 residues before the CDR3 terminus, with the missing tail filled in from the germline J gene. The V call is TRBV20-1, the J call TRBJ2-1; a weak D match, TRBD1 (6 bases). V was pared by 3 bases and J by 8 bases, with 11 bases between. CDR3 length equals 12 residues. In germline, CDR1 is DFQATT, CDR2 SNEGSKA (reference sequence). The CDR3 bases that were read are TGCAGTGCTAGCTTAGAGGGGGATGAG. This translates into CSASLEGDE. The whole CDR3 reads CSASLEGDEQFF.

Of note for this clone: The CDR3 end falls 3 residues outside the read, so it is completed with the germline J gene. The chain carries TRBV20-1 and TRBJ1-5; 9 nucleotides agree with TRBD1. Germline lookup yields CDR1 DFQATT and CDR2 SNEGSKA (reference sequence). This CDR3 contains 15 residues. The V gene end was trimmed by 1 base and the J gene end by 6 bases; junction bases not matched to a gene: 7. The CDR3 protein is CSARGGTGGGQPQHF. The part of the CDR3 DNA that was read is TGCAGTGCTAGAGGGGGTACAGGGGGCGGTCAGCCC.

With respect to this clone: Read coverage stops 3 residues before the CDR3 terminus; the germline J gene supplies the remainder. The chain uses TRBV20-1 and TRBJ2-2; TRBD2 matches at 14 bases. From germline, CDR1 is DFQATT and CDR2 SNEGSKA (reference sequence). The CDR3 contains 16 residues. With 0 bases clipped from V and 7 bases from J, the junction kept 4 bases outside the gene matches. Incomplete CDR3 DNA: TGCAGTGCTAGAGATTTAGGGACTAGCGGGAGCGGGGAG. Protein sequence: CSARDLGTSGSGE. The entire CDR3 protein is CSARDLGTSGSGELFF.

Of note for this clone: The CDR3 end lies 3 residues beyond the end of the read and is filled in from the germline J gene. This chain joins TRBV6-4 and TRBJ2-3; 8 bases map to TRBD2. The germline V gene encodes CDR1 MRHNA and CDR2 SNTAGT. V lost 3 bases to trimming and J lost 3 bases; unmatched junction nucleotides: 5. CDR3 size: 15 residues. CDR3 DNA (partial): TGTGCCAGCAGTGAAATAGCGGGGCCAACAGATACG. Translating it yields CASSEIAGPTDT. The entire CDR3 protein is CASSEIAGPTDTQYF.

In the case of this clone: The junction shows a germline mismatch at one end, possibly a read error. With the read ending 3 residues before the CDR3 end, the germline J gene is used to fill in that end. V is TRBV4-2 and J is TRBJ1-4, with D perhaps matching TRBD1 (6 bases). Germline V gene sequence: CDR1 LGHNA, CDR2 YNFKEQ. The CDR3 totals 15 residues. CDR3 protein: CASSPYATGNGKLFF. The DNA read from the CDR3 is TGCGCCAGCAGCCCATATGCAACAGGGAATGGAAAA.

Details on this clone: The read comes to an end 3 residues before the CDR3 does, leaving the germline J gene to fill in the end. The chain is built from TRBV20-1 and TRBJ2-3; TRBD2 matches at 7 bases. V was clipped by 4 bases and J by 2 bases; unmatched bases: 9. The CDR3 runs 15 residues. Germline V lookup: CDR1 DFQATT, CDR2 SNEGSKA (reference sequence). Incomplete CDR3 DNA: TGCAGTGCTAAGATAGGCGGGAGCGACACAGATACG. Translating gives CSAKIGGSDTDT. The CDR3 reads in full as CSAKIGGSDTDTQYF.

Turning to this clone: Read data end 3 residues before the CDR3 end; the end is taken from the germline J gene. This sequence joins TRBV6-1 and TRBJ1-4, with 9 bases that match TRBD1. This CDR3 is built from 16 residues. V trimming: 4 bases; J trimming: 8 bases; junction bases outside the gene matches: 11. Germline assignment: CDR1 MNHNS and CDR2 SASEGT. CDR3 loop: CASSVMPGQGREKLFF. CDR3 DNA, as far as it was read: TGTGCCAGCAGTGTAATGCCGGGACAGGGTAGGGAAAAA.

A remark on this clone: The sequenced fragment ends 3 residues before the CDR3 boundary, so the rest is inferred from the germline J gene. This rearrangement joins TRBV19 to TRBJ2-1, with 11 bases matching TRBD2. Germline V CDR1 and CDR2: LNHDA, SQIVND (reference sequence). The ends lost 0 bases at V and 4 bases at J; junction bases unmatched: 2. The CDR3 contains 16 residues. The DNA read from the CDR3 is TGTGCCAGTAGTATAGATGCTAGCGGGAGGTACAATGAG. This gives the protein CASSIDASGRYNE. The whole CDR3 sequence reads CASSIDASGRYNEQFF.

As for this clone: The missing CDR3 end, 3 residues past where the read stops, is filled in from the germline J gene. This sequence joins TRBV29-1 and TRBJ1-1, with 9 bases lining up with TRBD1. This CDR3 region has 13 residues. Germline-derived CDR1 and CDR2 are SQVTM and ANQGSEA. J gave up 4 bases and V 6 bases, and 6 bases lay outside the gene matches. The part of the CDR3 DNA that was read is TGCAGCGTGGAGCTACAGGGGGCCACTGAA. Translated: CSVELQGATE. The whole CDR3 reads CSVELQGATEAFF.

As for this clone: The CDR3 end lies 3 residues beyond the end of the read and is filled in from the germline J gene. J is TRBJ2-3 and V is TRBV5-1; 8 bases fit TRBD1. The germline V gene encodes CDR1 SGHRS and CDR2 YFSETQ. The CDR3 extends over 15 amino acids. Partial CDR3 DNA: TGCGCCAGCAGCTCCGGGACAGGCTTCCAAGAGACG. Its translation: CASSSGTGFQET. The full-length CDR3 reads as CASSSGTGFQETQYF.

The CDR3 bases that were read are TGTGCCAGCTCACCGGCGAGCGTTAAAGAGACC. It codes for CASSPASVKET. The CDR3 in full is CASSPASVKETQYF. V is TRBV18 and J is TRBJ2-5; D remains ambiguous. The read halts 3 residues ahead of the CDR3 end, with the missing end drawn from the germline J gene. Germline CDR1 and CDR2: KGHSH and LQKENI. V was trimmed by 3 bases and J by 3 bases, leaving 11 bases between them. The CDR3 consists of 14 residues. The full variable domain, completed using reference TRBV18 and TRBJ2-5, is NAGVMQNPRHLVRRRGQEARLRCSPMKGHSHVYWYRQLPEEGLKFMVYLQKENIIDESGMPKERFSAEFPKEGPSILRIQQVVRGDSAAYFCASSPASVKETQYFGPGTRLLVL.

About this clone: The read falls 3 residues short of the CDR3 end, and the missing part is taken from the germline J gene. The chain carries TRBV19 and TRBJ1-6; TRBD1 aligns across 7 bases. The CDR3 is 16 residues long. Germline loops: CDR1 LNHDA, CDR2 SQIVND (reference sequence). Unmatched junction bases numbered 14, after V lost 6 bases and J lost 9 bases. Here the CDR3 reads CASSPSSGTDLSPLHF. The CDR3 bases that were read are TGTGCCAGTAGCCCCTCCTCCGGGACAGACCTTTCACCC.

In the case of this clone: Read sequence stops 3 residues before the CDR3 end, and the germline J gene provides the missing end. The rearrangement uses TRBV19 and TRBJ1-1, with a weak D call TRBD1 (5 bases). The CDR3 spans 14 residues. Germline loops: CDR1 LNHDA, CDR2 SQIVND (reference sequence). The V end was cut by 6 bases, the J end by 7 bases, with 18 bases between. CDR3 DNA, as far as it was read: TGTGCCAGTAGGGGAGTAGGGGTAGAGAATGAA. Amino acids: CASRGVGVENE. The entire CDR3 sequence reads CASRGVGVENEAFF.

With regard to this clone: The CDR3 end lies 3 residues beyond the end of the read and is filled in from the germline J gene. The chain combines TRBV5-1 with TRBJ1-5, with D perhaps TRBD1 (5 bases). The CDR3 consists of 13 residues. Germline assignment: CDR1 SGHRS and CDR2 YFSETQ. Trimming left V 0 bases short and J 7 bases short, with 8 bases between. Here the CDR3 reads CASSLEGLQPQHF. The sequenced CDR3 bases are TGCGCCAGCAGCTTGGAGGGGCTCCAGCCC.

About this clone: The CDR3 end is not reached by the read, which stops 3 residues before it; the germline J gene fills it in. The chain combines TRBV28 with TRBJ1-1; 7 bases fit TRBD1. V lost 4 bases, J lost 7 bases, and 6 bases stayed unmatched. Per germline, CDR1 MDHEN and CDR2 SYDVKM. This CDR3 region has 13 residues. The CDR3 sequence: CASSSAQGVEAFF. The CDR3 bases that were read are TGTGCCAGCAGTTCCGCCCAGGGGGTTGAA. Supplemented by reference TRBV28 and TRBJ1-1, the full variable domain reads DVKVTQSSRYLVKRTGEKVFLECVQDMDHENMFWYRQDPGLGLRLIYFSYDVKMKEKGDIPEGYSVSREKKERFSLILESASTNQTSMYLCASSSAQGVEAFFGQGTRLTVV.

To note about this clone: The CDR3 is cut off 3 residues early in the read; its end comes from the germline J gene. The chain couples TRBV20-1 to TRBJ2-2; 11 bases are a match to TRBD2. V trimming: 2 bases; J trimming: 3 bases; junction bases outside the gene matches: 5. Germline lookup yields CDR1 DFQATT and CDR2 SNEGSKA (reference sequence). The CDR3 has 16 residues. CDR3 residues: CSARPLAGVDTGELFF. The sequenced part of the CDR3 DNA is TGCAGTGCTAGACCACTAGCGGGAGTCGACACCGGGGAG.